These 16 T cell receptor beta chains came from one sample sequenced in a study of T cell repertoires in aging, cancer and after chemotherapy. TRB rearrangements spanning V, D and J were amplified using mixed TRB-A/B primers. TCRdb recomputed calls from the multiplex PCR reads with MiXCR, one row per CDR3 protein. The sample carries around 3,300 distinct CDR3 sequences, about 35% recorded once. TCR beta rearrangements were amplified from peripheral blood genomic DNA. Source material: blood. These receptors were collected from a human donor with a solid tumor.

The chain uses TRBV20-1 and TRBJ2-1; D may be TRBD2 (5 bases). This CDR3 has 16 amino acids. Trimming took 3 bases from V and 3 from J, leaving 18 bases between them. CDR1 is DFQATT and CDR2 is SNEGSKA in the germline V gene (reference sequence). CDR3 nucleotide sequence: TGCAGTGCTAGCCCGTTAGGAGGACTGGACTACAATGAGCAGTTCTTC. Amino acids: CSASPLGGLDYNEQFF.

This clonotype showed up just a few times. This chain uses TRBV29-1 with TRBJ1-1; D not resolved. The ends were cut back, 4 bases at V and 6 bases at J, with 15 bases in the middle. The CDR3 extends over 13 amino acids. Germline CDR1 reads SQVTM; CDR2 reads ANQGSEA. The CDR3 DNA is TGCAGCGTTGTTCCACCGATCGGGGCTGAAGCTTTCTTT. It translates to CSVVPPIGAEAFF.

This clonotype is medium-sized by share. CDR3 bases: TGTGCCACCTCAGTGATGGGTTTTGGGGCCAATGAGCAGTTCTTC. Translating gives CATSVMGFGANEQFF. This chain links TRBV6-6 with TRBJ2-1, with D perhaps matching TRBD1 (5 bases). From germline, CDR1 is MNHNY and CDR2 SVGAGI (reference sequence). V was trimmed by 10 bases and J by 6 bases, leaving 22 bases between them. The CDR3 loop spans 15 amino acids.

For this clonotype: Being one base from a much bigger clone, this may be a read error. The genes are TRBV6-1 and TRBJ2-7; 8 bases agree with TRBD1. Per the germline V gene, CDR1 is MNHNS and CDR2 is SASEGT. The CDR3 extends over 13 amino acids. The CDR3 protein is CASSRETGAEKYF. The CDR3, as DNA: TGTGCCAGCAGTCGGGAGACAGGGGCCGAGAAGTACTTC.

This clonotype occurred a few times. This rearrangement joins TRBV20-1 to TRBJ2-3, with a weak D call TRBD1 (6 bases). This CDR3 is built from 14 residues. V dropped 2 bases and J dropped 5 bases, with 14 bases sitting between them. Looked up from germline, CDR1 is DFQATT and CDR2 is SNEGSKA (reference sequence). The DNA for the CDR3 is TGCAGTGCTAGACTCACAGGGATGAGAGATACGCAGTATTTT. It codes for CSARLTGMRDTQYF.

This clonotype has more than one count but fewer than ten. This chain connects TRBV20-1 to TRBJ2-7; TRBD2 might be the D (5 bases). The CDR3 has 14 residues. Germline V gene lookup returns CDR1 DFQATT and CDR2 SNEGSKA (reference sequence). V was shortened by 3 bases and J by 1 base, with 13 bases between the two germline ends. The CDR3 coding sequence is TGCAGTGCTAGTGACTACAAACGTTCCTACGAGCAGTACTTC. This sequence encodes CSASDYKRSYEQYF.

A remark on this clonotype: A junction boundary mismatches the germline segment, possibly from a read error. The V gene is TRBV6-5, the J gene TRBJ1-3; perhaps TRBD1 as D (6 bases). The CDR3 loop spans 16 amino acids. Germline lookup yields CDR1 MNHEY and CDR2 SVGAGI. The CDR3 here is CASSYKGVSSRNTIYF. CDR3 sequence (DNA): TGTGCCAGCAGTTATAAGGGGGTTAGCTCTAGAAACACCATATATTTT.

CDR3 in DNA: TGCAGTGCTAGTATTTCGGTGAACACTGAAGCTTTCTTT. This encodes CSASISVNTEAFF. The chain has TRBV20-1 and TRBJ1-1; unclear D gene. The V gene's germline CDR1 is DFQATT and CDR2 SNEGSKA (reference sequence). The CDR3 extends over 13 amino acids. V was pared by 3 bases and J by 0 bases, with 8 bases between.

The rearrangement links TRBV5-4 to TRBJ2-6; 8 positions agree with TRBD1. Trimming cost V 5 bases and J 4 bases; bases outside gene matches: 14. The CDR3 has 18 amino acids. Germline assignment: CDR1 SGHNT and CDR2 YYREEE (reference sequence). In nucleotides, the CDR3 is TGTGCCAGCAGAACCCTGGGACAGGTTCCCATGGGGGCCAACGTCCTGACTTTC. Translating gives CASRTLGQVPMGANVLTF.

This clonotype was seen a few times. Here the CDR3 DNA reads TGTGCCAGCAGTTTAGGTGGCGGAGTGGCCTACGAGCAGTACTTC. Translated: CASSLGGGVAYEQYF. The genes are TRBV27 and TRBJ2-7; D gene ambiguous. V was shortened by 2 bases and J by 2 bases, with 13 bases between the two germline ends. The CDR3 totals 15 residues. Germline CDR1 reads MNHEY; CDR2 reads SMNVEV (reference sequence).

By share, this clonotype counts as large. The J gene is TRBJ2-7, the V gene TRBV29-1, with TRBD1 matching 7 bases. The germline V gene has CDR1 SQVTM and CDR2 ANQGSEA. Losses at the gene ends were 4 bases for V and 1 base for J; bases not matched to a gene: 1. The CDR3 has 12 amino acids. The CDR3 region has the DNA TGCAGCGTTGGGGACAGTTCCTACGAGCAGTACTTC. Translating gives CSVGDSSYEQYF.

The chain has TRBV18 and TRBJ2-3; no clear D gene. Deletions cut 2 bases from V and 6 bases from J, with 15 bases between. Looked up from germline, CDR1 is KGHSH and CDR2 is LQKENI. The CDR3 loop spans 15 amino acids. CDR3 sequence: CASSPGIGDLDTQYF. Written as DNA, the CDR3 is TGTGCCAGCTCACCAGGGATTGGGGATTTGGATACGCAGTATTTT.

The CDR3, as DNA: TGTGCCAGCAGCTTACGTCAAACAGGGGCCGGGGAGCTGTTTTTT. Amino acids: CASSLRQTGAGELFF. The chain has TRBV7-4 and TRBJ2-2, with 7 bases aligning to TRBD1. This CDR3 is 15 amino acids long. Germline CDR1 is SGHVT and CDR2 is SQSDAQ. V dropped 2 bases and J dropped 6; count of bases not matched to a gene: 6.

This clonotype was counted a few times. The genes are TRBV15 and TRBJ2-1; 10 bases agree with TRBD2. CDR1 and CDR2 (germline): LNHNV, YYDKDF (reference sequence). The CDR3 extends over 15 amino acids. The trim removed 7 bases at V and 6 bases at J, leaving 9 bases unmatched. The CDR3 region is CATNIPGLAFNEQFF. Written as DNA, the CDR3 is TGTGCCACCAACATTCCGGGACTAGCGTTCAATGAGCAGTTCTTC.

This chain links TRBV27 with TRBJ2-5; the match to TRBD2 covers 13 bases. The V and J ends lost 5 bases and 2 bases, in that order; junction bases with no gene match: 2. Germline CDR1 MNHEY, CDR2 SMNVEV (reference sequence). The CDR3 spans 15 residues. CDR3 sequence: CASSGTSGVQETQYF. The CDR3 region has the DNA TGTGCCAGCAGTGGGACTAGCGGGGTTCAAGAGACCCAGTACTTC.

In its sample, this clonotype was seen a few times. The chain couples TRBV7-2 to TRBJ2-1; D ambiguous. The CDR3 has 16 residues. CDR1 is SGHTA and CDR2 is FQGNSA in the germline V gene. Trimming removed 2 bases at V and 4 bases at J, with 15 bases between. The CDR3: CASSLWVVVGYNEQFF. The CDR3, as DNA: TGTGCCAGCAGCTTATGGGTTGTCGTGGGTTACAATGAGCAGTTCTTC.